The sequence of this T cell receptor beta chain was determined in a study of Tregs in tolerant kidney transplant recipients. Study-level results: Validation in larger populations is needed because few patients were studied. Biological reproducibility was not directly addressed in this study. Expanding Tregs on activated donor B cells appeared to best identify donor-specific TCRbeta clones.

Generated by immunoSEQ multiplex PCR, the TCRdb table keeps only in-frame clones and is missing some. The profile shows about 240,000 clones, 80% to 85% of them singletons. Note on this clone: As yet, its antigen is unknown.

The CDR3 length is 16 residues. Germline lookup yields CDR1 MGHDK and CDR2 SYGVNS. Trimming cost V 6 bases and J 8 bases, with 23 bases left between them. Unstimulated Tregs (CD4+CD25+CD127-) and CD4+CD25- non-Tregs were sorted from PBMCs. This TCR derives from a human donor in good health. The sample comprised CD4+ T cells from blood. The chain has TRBV25-1 and TRBJ2-1; TRBD2 is a possible D gene (7 bases). The CDR3 nucleotides read TGTGCCAGCAGGGGGAGGGCAGGGGCGGTCTCGTATGAGCAGTTCTTC. Protein sequence: CASRGRAGAVSYEQFF.